Each of the 10 T cell receptor beta chains below was sequenced from the same sample in a study of CD8 T cells in Susac syndrome. RNA amounts of roughly 0.5 to 1 ug underwent reverse transcription with random hexamers. TCRdb fed the immunoSEQ multiplex PCR reads into MiXCR, producing one record per CDR3 protein. Among roughly 140,000 distinct CDR3 sequences listed, approximately 95% were seen once. Sample: CD8+ T cells from PBMCs. Receptor source: a human donor in good health.

The rearrangement joins TRBV25-1 to TRBJ2-1, with TRBD1 matching 8 bases. Germline assignment: CDR1 MGHDK and CDR2 SYGVNS. This CDR3 region has 14 residues. V lost 5 bases and J lost 4; bases outside the gene matches: 4. This CDR3 is CASSWGQEYNEQFF. In nucleotides, the CDR3 is TGTGCCAGCAGTTGGGGACAGGAATACAATGAGCAGTTCTTC.

This clonotype turned up a few times. V and J are TRBV4-1 and TRBJ2-1; weak D call: TRBD1 (5 bases). V was trimmed by 0 bases and J by 3 bases, leaving 9 bases between them. The CDR3 is 15 residues long. Germline V gene data show CDR1 as MGHRA and CDR2 as YSYEKL. Here the CDR3 DNA reads TGCGCCAGCAGCCAAGATCAGGGAAACTACAATGAGCAGTTCTTC. This codes for CASSQDQGNYNEQFF.

The V gene is TRBV29-1, the J gene TRBJ2-2; weak D call: TRBD2 (7 bases). This CDR3 region has 16 residues. V shed 5 bases and J shed 3 bases, with 19 bases lying between them. Germline lookup yields CDR1 SQVTM and CDR2 ANQGSEA. Here the CDR3 DNA reads TGCAGCGTTCGCGGCGGGGGCGCGGAGCACACCGGGGAGCTGTTTTTT. Encoded protein: CSVRGGGAEHTGELFF.

The V gene is TRBV9, the J gene TRBJ2-7; perhaps TRBD1 as D (6 bases). The CDR3 totals 14 residues. The germline CDR1 and CDR2 sequences are SGDLS and YYNGEE. V lost 0 bases, J lost 8 bases, and 15 bases lay in between. In DNA, the CDR3 is TGTGCCAGCAGCGTAGGTTGGGGGCCTCCGCAGCAGTACTTC. It yields the protein CASSVGWGPPQQYF.

V and J are TRBV29-1 and TRBJ2-1; D possibly corresponds to TRBD2 (6 bases). The V and J ends lost 8 bases and 0 bases respectively, with 17 bases between them. The CDR3 runs to 15 residues. From germline, CDR1 is SQVTM and CDR2 ANQGSEA. The CDR3 DNA follows: TGCAGCCCGATTCACCCGGGACTCTCCTACAATGAGCAGTTCTTC. Amino acids: CSPIHPGLSYNEQFF.

V and J are TRBV6-2 or TRBV6-3 and TRBJ2-1; the D gene is possibly TRBD2 (5 bases). V lost 2 bases and J lost 5, with 10 bases in between. CDR1 is MNHEY, CDR2 SVGEGT, per germline. This CDR3 contains 14 residues. This chain's CDR3 is CASSYTRGDNEQFF. CDR3 DNA: TGTGCCAGCAGTTACACCCGGGGAGACAATGAGCAGTTCTTC.

CDR3 sequence (DNA): TGCAGCGTGAAGGATGAGGGCCCAGGCTACACCTTC. Translating gives CSVKDEGPGYTF. V usage is TRBV29-1 and J usage is TRBJ1-2; D is undetermined. Germline values: CDR1 SQVTM, CDR2 ANQGSEA. The CDR3 contains 12 residues. The V and J ends lost 6 bases and 8 bases respectively, with 16 bases between them. Full variable domain (outside the CDR3, taken from reference TRBV29-1 and TRBJ1-2): SAVISQKPSRDICQRGTSLTIQCQVDSQVTMMFWYRQQPGQSLTLIATANQGSEATYESGFVIDKFPISRPNLTFSTLTVSNMSPEDSSIYLCSVKDEGPGYTFGSGTRLTVV.

CDR3 bases: TGTGCCAGCAGCTTTACCTTTGCTCGCGATGAGCAGTTCTTC. This encodes CASSFTFARDEQFF. The V and J genes are TRBV7-2 and TRBJ2-1; D unresolved. The CDR3 sequence is 14 residues long. Germline loops: CDR1 SGHTA, CDR2 FQGNSA. V was pared by 3 bases and J by 8 bases, with 14 bases between.

V is TRBV28 and J is TRBJ2-5; tentative D call: TRBD2 (5 bases). Trimming shortened V by 4 bases and J by 2 bases, and 8 bases separated the two germline ends. Germline V gene data show CDR1 as MDHEN and CDR2 as SYDVKM. The CDR3 covers 13 residues. The CDR3 sequence: CASSSRGQETQYF. Here the CDR3 DNA reads TGTGCCAGCAGTTCCCGGGGACAAGAGACCCAGTACTTC.

The chain links TRBV20-1 to TRBJ2-7, with 7 bases aligning to TRBD2. Germline CDR1 reads DFQATT; CDR2 reads SNEGSKA (reference sequence). The CDR3 totals 15 residues. V gave up 0 bases and J gave up 2 bases; unmatched junction bases: 7. The CDR3 reads CSARDLVAGTYEQYF. In DNA form, the CDR3 reads TGCAGTGCTAGAGATTTGGTAGCGGGCACCTACGAGCAGTACTTC.